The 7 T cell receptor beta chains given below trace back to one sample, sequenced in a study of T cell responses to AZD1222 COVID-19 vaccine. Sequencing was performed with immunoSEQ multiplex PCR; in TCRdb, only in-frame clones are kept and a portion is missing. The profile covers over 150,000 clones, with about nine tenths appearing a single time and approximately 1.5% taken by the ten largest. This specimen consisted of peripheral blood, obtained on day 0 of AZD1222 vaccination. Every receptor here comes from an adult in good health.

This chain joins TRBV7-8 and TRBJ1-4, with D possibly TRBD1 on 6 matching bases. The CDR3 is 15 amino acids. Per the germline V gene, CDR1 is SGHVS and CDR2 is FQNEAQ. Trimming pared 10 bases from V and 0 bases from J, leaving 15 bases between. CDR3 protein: CATGGGLTTNEKLFF. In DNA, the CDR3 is TGTGCCACCGGGGGCGGGTTGACAACTAATGAAAAACTGTTTTTT.

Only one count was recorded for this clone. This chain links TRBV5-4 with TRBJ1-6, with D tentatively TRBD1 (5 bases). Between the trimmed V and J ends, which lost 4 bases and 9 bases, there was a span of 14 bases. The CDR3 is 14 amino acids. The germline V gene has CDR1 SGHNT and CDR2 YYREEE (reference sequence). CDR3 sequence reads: CASSQNGGISPLHF. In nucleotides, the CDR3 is TGTGCCAGCAGCCAGAATGGGGGAATTTCACCCCTCCACTTT.

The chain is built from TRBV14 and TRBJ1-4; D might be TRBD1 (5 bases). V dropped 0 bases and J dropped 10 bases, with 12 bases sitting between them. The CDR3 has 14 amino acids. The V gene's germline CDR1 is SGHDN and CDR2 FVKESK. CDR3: CASSQDWRDGKLFF. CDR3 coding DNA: TGTGCCAGCAGCCAAGATTGGAGGGACGGAAAACTGTTTTTT.

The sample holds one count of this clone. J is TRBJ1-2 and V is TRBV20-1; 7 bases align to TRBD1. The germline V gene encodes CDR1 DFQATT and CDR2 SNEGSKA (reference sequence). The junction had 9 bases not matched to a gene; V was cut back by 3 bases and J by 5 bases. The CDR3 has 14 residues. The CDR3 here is CSASRGDRKYGYTF. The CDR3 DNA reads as TGCAGTGCTAGTAGGGGGGACAGAAAATATGGCTACACCTTC.

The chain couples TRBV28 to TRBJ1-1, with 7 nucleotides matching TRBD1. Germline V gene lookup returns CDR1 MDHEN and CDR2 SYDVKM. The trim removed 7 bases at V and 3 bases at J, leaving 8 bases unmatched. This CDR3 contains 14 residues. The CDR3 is CASIDRVLDTEAFF. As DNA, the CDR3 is TGTGCCAGCATCGACAGGGTCCTGGACACTGAAGCTTTCTTT.

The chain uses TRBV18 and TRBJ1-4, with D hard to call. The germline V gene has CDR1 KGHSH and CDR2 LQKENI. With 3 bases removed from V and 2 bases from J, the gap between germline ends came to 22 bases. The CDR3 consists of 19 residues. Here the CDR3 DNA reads TGTGCCAGCTCACCGAACTCGCCGGGCCCGACTGGGACTAATGAAAAACTGTTTTTT. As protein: CASSPNSPGPTGTNEKLFF.

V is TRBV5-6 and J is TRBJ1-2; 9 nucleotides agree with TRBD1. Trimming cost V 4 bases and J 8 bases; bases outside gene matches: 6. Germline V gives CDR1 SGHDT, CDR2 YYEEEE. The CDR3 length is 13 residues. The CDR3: CASSQGQGRGYTF. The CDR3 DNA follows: TGTGCCAGCAGCCAGGGACAGGGCCGGGGCTACACCTTC. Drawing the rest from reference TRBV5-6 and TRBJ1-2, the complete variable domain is DAGVTQSPTHLIKTRGQQVTLRCSPKSGHDTVSWYQQALGQGPQFIFQYYEEEERQRGNFPDRFSGHQFPNYSSELNVNALLLGDSALYLCASSQGQGRGYTFGSGTRLTVV.